The entry that follows covers one T cell receptor (beta chain) sequence. Antigen specificity is unknown. In every patient, relapse followed autologous stem cell transplantation, while exposure to brentuximab vedotin differed. This specimen belongs to a study of PD-1 blockade in classical Hodgkin lymphoma. Trimming cost V 0 bases and J 4 bases, with 12 bases left between them. This CDR3 is 14 amino acids long. Looked up from germline, CDR1 is GTSNPN and CDR2 is SVGIG (reference sequence). Findings of the study overall: It was among complete responders that baseline diversity resembled that of newly diagnosed patients.

Clones were sequenced by immunoSEQ multiplex PCR, and TCRdb holds only the in-frame ones, with some missing. The data show tens of thousands of clones, with roughly nine tenths seen just once and approximately 16% held by the top ten. The receptor's source is a human donor with classical Hodgkin lymphoma. The specimen comprised peripheral blood mononuclear cells (PBMCs), sampled at baseline. The chain links TRBV30 to TRBJ1-1; tentative D call: TRBD1 (6 bases). The CDR3 bases are TGTGCCTGGAGTGTAGGGGGTAAAGGCACTGAAGCTTTCTTT. This codes for CAWSVGGKGTEAFF.